The sequence of this TCR beta chain was determined in a study of response to subunit inactivated influenza vaccine. A few counts support this clonotype. The CDR3 length is 14 residues. With 6 bases removed from V and 0 bases from J, the gap between germline ends came to 15 bases. Germline loops: CDR1 DFQATT, CDR2 SNEGSKA (reference sequence). Using its own MiXCR run on the RT-PCR reads, TCRdb lists one record per CDR3 protein. This sample has more than 450,000 distinct CDR3 sequences; roughly 8.2% occur once, and the top ten carry 10% to 15%. The sequence was obtained from a man between 50 and 69 years old who received an inactivated influenza vaccine. The chain combines TRBV20-1 with TRBJ2-7; no firm D call. The specimen comprised PBMCs from blood, sampled about 23 months after vaccination. The CDR3, as DNA: TGCAGTGCCCTCCTCGTCAGGTCCTCCTACGAGCAGTACTTC. Its translation is CSALLVRSSYEQYF.